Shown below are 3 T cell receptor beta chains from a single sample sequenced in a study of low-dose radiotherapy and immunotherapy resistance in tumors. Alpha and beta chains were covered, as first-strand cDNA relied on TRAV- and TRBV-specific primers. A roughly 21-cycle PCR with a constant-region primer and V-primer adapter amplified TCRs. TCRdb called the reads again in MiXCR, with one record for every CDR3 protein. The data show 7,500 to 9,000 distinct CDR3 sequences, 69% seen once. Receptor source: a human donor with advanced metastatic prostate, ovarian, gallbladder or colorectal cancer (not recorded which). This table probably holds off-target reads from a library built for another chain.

CDR3 loop: CASSLGMGVGEQYF. For the CDR3, the DNA is TGTGCCAGCAGCTTAGGTATGGGGGTTGGAGAGCAGTACTTC. V gene TRBV11-2 combines with J gene TRBJ2-7; D is tentatively TRBD1 or TRBD2 (5 bases each). Trimming took off 1 base at V and 7 bases at J, with 14 bases between the two ends. CDR3 size: 14 residues. Per the germline V gene, CDR1 is SGHAT and CDR2 is FQNNGV. Combining the CDR3 with reference TRBV11-2 and TRBJ2-7 gives the whole variable domain EAGVAQSPRYKIIEKRQSVAFWCNPISGHATLYWYQQILGQGPKLLIQFQNNGVVDDSQLPKDRFSAERLKGVDSTLKIQPAKLEDSAVYLCASSLGMGVGEQYFGPGTRLTVT.

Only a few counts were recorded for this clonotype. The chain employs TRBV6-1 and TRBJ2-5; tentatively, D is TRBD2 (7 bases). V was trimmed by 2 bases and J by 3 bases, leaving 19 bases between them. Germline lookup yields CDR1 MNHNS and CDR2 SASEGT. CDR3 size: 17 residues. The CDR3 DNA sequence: TGTGCCAGCAGTGAACCGGTTGCGGGGGCCCCAAAAGAGACCCAGTACTTC. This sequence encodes CASSEPVAGAPKETQYF.

DNA for the CDR3: TGTGCCAGCAGCACCAAGGGGGCCCCAAACACCGGGGAGCTGTTTTTT. This gives the protein CASSTKGAPNTGELFF. The V gene is TRBV7-2, the J gene TRBJ2-2; 7 nucleotides agree with TRBD1. V trimming: 5 bases; J trimming: 2 bases; junction bases outside the gene matches: 8. CDR1 is SGHTA, CDR2 FQGNSA, per germline. The CDR3 runs 16 residues.